This T cell receptor beta chain was recovered during a study of neurological immune-mediated disorders (dated 2019 in TCRdb). General notes on the study: Among the 35 or so multiple sclerosis patients, approximately 30 had relapsing-remitting MS and 3 had secondary progressive MS. The study compared peripheral blood TCR-beta repertoires of HTLV-I-associated myelopathy (HAM/TSP) patients, multiple sclerosis patients and healthy controls using UMI-based sequencing. Alongside PBMC samples, the set of about 100 TCR-beta libraries contained longitudinal samples, technical triplicates, and paired CD4+ and CD8+ T-cell subsets that had been sorted. The cohort comprised 68 subjects: about 14 HAM/TSP patients, around 34 multiple sclerosis patients and 20 or so healthy controls. Results and caveats for the whole study, not just this receptor: The MS cluster was not associated with any clinical or MRI features, and the authors stated that larger cohorts are needed. Expanded clones from different subjects shared no identical CDR3 amino acid sequences, which suggests that TCR-beta repertoires were private in all groups. The highest TCR clonal expansion was observed in HAM/TSP patients, whereas the lowest was observed in MS patients, even when compared with healthy controls. Phylogenetic analysis grouped repertoires from 18 of 34 MS patients into a cluster of related CDR3 sequences, suggesting a possible repertoire-level signature.

cDNA synthesis used template-switch 5'RACE with a primer carrying a 10-nucleotide random unique molecular identifier tagging each TCR transcript. Every sequencing run yielded over 200 million TCR-beta sequences covering 15-18 subjects. The RNeasy kit was used for extraction of total RNA. TCR-beta VDJ regions were amplified with primers for the TCR constant region and the 5'RACE anchor, using the KAPA Real-time Library Amplification kit. Sample indexes and Illumina adaptors were added in a first PCR, and a second PCR then increased library yield. After purification with Ampure beads, the TCR product of roughly 650 bp was size-selected on a 2% E-gel SizeSelection system. Before pooling, library quality was checked on a Bioanalyzer, concentration was measured with Qubit, and libraries were quantified with the Kapa Library Quantification kit. Paired-end 2 x 150 bp sequencing of the libraries was performed on an Illumina HiSeq 2500. To increase sequence diversity, roughly 24-30% phiX was spiked into each library pool. Processing in the source paper ran as follows. Quality-filtered reads were processed with the UMI-based MiGEC pipeline, and over 75% of raw TCR sequences were removed by the MiGEC pipeline during error correction. VDJ genes were aligned to IMGT germline references, and each clonotype was defined by a unique CDR3 amino acid sequence together with V-J genes. Clonal expansion, Shannon diversity and CDR3 relatedness (CalcPairwiseDistances, ClusterSamples) were evaluated with VDJtools, and phylogenetic trees were built with CLCbio workbench. Using coefficient-of-variation modelling across technical triplicates, the study counted a clone as expanded if it had at least 8 unique UMIs. Starting from the raw public reads, TCRdb applied fastp trimming at Q25, assembled clones with MiXCR and retained in-frame beta chains. Rows with one shared CDR3 protein collapse into an entry with the most common genes and DNA. The V and J calls were determined by TCRdb, not by the authors. Here the sample has around 70,000 distinct CDR3 sequences; 5.2% occur a single time. The ten largest make up 6.5% to 9% of the sample.

Worth noting for this clonotype: Which antigen it targets is not known. It has no much larger one-base neighbor in the sample; base qualities were not kept.

Libraries from unsorted PBMCs were made from 2 million PBMCs kept in RNAlater at -80 degrees C until RNA extraction. Multiple sclerosis patients were enrolled in a US clinical protocol under which disease progression was evaluated by magnetic resonance imaging. Peripheral blood was subjected to Ficoll-Hypaque density gradient centrifugation to isolate PBMCs, which were then cryopreserved in liquid nitrogen. This TCR came from a man between 18 and 29 years old with multiple sclerosis. The specimen was PBMCs.

CDR3 protein: CASSLAAAYEQYF. The nucleotide sequence reads as follows: TGTGCCAGCAGCTTAGCGGCCGCCTACGAGCAGTACTTC. The sequence links TRBV7-9 to TRBJ2-7, with the identity of the D gene unclear. The CDR3, cysteine through phenylalanine, is 13 amino acids long. The entry retains the CDR3 DNA only, 39 bases that are in frame from base 1. The germline V gene encodes CDR1 SEHNR and CDR2 FQNEAQ (reference sequence). Trimming removed 0 bases from V and 2 bases from J, leaving 5 bases between the germline ends.